This TCR beta chain was sequenced in a study of T cell repertoires in cytomegalovirus infection. Across the study: Epitope selection comprised recently identified HLA-C-restricted CMV epitopes and well-studied HLA-B-restricted CMV epitopes. CMV infection and matching HLA type were both indicated by public TCR beta signatures. Study findings and constraints: Dominating the ex vivo response were HLA-C-restricted CMV-specific TCR beta clonotypes.

TCRdb reanalysed the reads using MiXCR and keeps one entry per CDR3 protein. In the table there are hundreds of thousands of distinct CDR3 sequences, around 35% of which are singletons. Concerning this clonotype itself: What it binds is unknown.

The germline gives CDR1 MNHEY, CDR2 SVGEGT. V was shortened by 6 bases and J by 0 bases, with 9 bases between the two germline ends. This CDR3 is 13 amino acids long. V usage is TRBV6-2 or TRBV6-3 and J usage is TRBJ2-7, with no clear D. The sequence was collected from a human donor in good health (CMV status not recorded). Some clones in this sample may be carry-over from other donors' samples. The sample was cultured PBMCs, taken from culture after CMV antigen stimulation. CDR3 sequence reads: CASRKTTSYEQYF. The CDR3, as DNA: TGTGCCAGCAGGAAGACAACCTCCTACGAGCAGTACTTC.